The rows below give T cell receptor beta chains drawn from one sample of a study of cytomegalovirus exposure and HLA in healthy donors. Generated by immunoSEQ multiplex PCR, the TCRdb table keeps only in-frame clones and is missing some. Here the sample spans 100,000 to 120,000 clones, nearly 80% being singletons. The source material was PBMCs. Every receptor here comes from a woman aged 25-40 years in good health and CMV-seronegative. Each CDR3 is given with its conserved first and last residue. The order of the fields is clone size, D gene, V gene, J gene, CDR3 protein, CDR3 DNA. A D gene is named only where the DNA matches it firmly. Clone size, where shown, is once, few, many, or a class for clones that have expanded.

>.|.|TRBV28|TRBJ1-1
CATRTVNTEAFF
TGTGCCACCCGGACAGTGAACACTGAAGCTTTCTTT
>.|.|TRBV30|TRBJ1-2
CAWSVRGIYGYTF
TGTGCCTGGAGTGTACGGGGGATCTATGGCTACACCTTC
>.|.|TRBV2|TRBJ2-4
CASSGQDWHQYF
TGTGCCAGCAGTGGACAGGACTGGCATCAGTACTTC
>.|TRBD1|TRBV6-5|TRBJ2-7
CASSYSAGQDEQYF
TGTGCCAGCAGTTACTCGGCGGGACAGGACGAGCAGTACTTC
>.|.|TRBV4-3|TRBJ1-2
CASSQEEDASLGYTF
TGCGCCAGCAGCCAAGAGGAGGACGCCTCGTTGGGCTACACCTTC
>.|TRBD1|TRBV10-3|TRBJ2-5
CAIRGDRGARETQYF
TGTGCCATCAGGGGGGACAGGGGGGCTCGGGAGACCCAGTACTTC
>.|.|TRBV28|TRBJ1-2
CASSLLSNGYTF
TGTGCCAGCAGTTTATTGTCTAATGGCTACACCTTC
>.|TRBD2|TRBV25-1|TRBJ2-1
CASSDQLADHPLEQFF
TGTGCCAGCAGTGACCAACTAGCGGACCACCCTCTGGAGCAGTTCTTC
>few|.|TRBV28|TRBJ1-5
CASSNLGGEHNQPQHF
TGTGCCAGCAGTAACCTGGGGGGGGAGCATAATCAGCCCCAGCATTTT
>.|.|TRBV29-1|TRBJ2-7
CSVVVLSAGMREQYF
TGCAGCGTTGTAGTACTCAGTGCAGGGATGAGGGAGCAGTACTTC
>.|TRBD1|TRBV6-1|TRBJ1-5
CASSGSTGGGNQPQHF
TGTGCCAGCAGTGGAAGTACAGGGGGCGGTAATCAGCCCCAGCATTTT
>.|.|TRBV18|TRBJ2-1
CASSPPTAEGEQFF
TGTGCCAGCTCACCGCCGACAGCGGAGGGTGAGCAGTTCTTC
>.|.|TRBV14|TRBJ1-1
CASSQTGTYNTEAFF
TGTGCCAGCAGCCAGACCGGGACATACAACACTGAAGCTTTCTTT
>.|TRBD1|TRBV5-6|TRBJ1-6
CASTGGWDSPLHF
TGTGCCAGCACAGGGGGTTGGGATTCACCCCTCCACTTT
>once|.|TRBV6-5|TRBJ2-5
CASSYVRGSGETQYF
TGTGCCAGCAGTTACGTCCGGGGATCGGGCGAGACCCAGTACTTC
>.|.|TRBV15|TRBJ1-5
CATSNDRISNQPQHF
TGTGCCACCAGCAATGACAGGATTAGCAATCAGCCCCAGCATTTT
>.|TRBD2|TRBV4-1|TRBJ2-2
CASNSLAGGNTGELFF
TGCGCCAGCAACTCACTAGCGGGGGGGAACACCGGGGAGCTGTTTTTT
>.|.|TRBV7-9|TRBJ2-5
CASSAGPVQETQYF
TGTGCCAGCAGCGCCGGTCCGGTCCAAGAGACCCAGTACTTC
>.|TRBD1|TRBV6-6|TRBJ1-6
CASSRDRGNSPLHF
TGTGCCAGCAGCCGGGACAGGGGAAATTCACCCCTCCACTTT
>few|.|TRBV29-1|TRBJ1-1
CSLRGPAGTEAFF
TGCAGCCTCAGAGGCCCAGCCGGGACTGAAGCTTTCTTT
>once|TRBD2|TRBV29-1|TRBJ2-3
CSAIGGRDADTQYF
TGCAGCGCCATTGGGGGGAGGGACGCAGATACGCAGTATTTT
>.|.|TRBV30|TRBJ2-3
CAWTLKDTQYF
TGTGCCTGGACACTAAAAGATACGCAGTATTTT
>.|TRBD1|TRBV2|TRBJ2-7
CASTDRDRVYEQYF
TGTGCCAGCACCGACCGGGACAGGGTCTACGAGCAGTACTTC
>.|.|TRBV9|TRBJ2-3
CASSSQGSDTQYF
TGTGCCAGCAGCTCACAGGGATCAGATACGCAGTATTTT
>.|TRBD1|TRBV28|TRBJ1-5
CASRRQGFQPQHF
TGTGCCAGCAGAAGACAGGGTTTTCAGCCCCAGCATTTT
>.|.|TRBV4-3|TRBJ2-3
CASSQDLSSVTDTQYF
TGCGCCAGCAGCCAAGATCTATCTAGTGTAACAGATACGCAGTATTTT
>once|.|TRBV30|TRBJ1-5
CAVQGSQGQPQHF
TGTGCCGTACAGGGCAGCCAAGGTCAGCCCCAGCATTTT
>few|TRBD1|TRBV7-2|TRBJ2-5
CASSLGFAGGGIGETQYF
TGTGCCAGCAGCTTAGGTTTCGCAGGGGGTGGAATAGGAGAGACCCAGTACTTC
>.|.|TRBV28|TRBJ1-4
CASATSRGQREKLFF
TGTGCCAGCGCCACCTCCAGGGGCCAAAGGGAAAAACTGTTTTTT
>.|.|TRBV5-1|TRBJ1-3
CASSPTPAPPGTGNTIYF
TGCGCCAGCAGCCCAACCCCCGCCCCGCCAGGGACTGGAAACACCATATATTTT
>.|.|TRBV27|TRBJ2-7
CASSPWTGSYEQYF
TGTGCCAGCAGTCCATGGACTGGAAGCTACGAGCAGTACTTC
>.|.|TRBV6-5|TRBJ1-1
CASSYRRRGTEAFF
TGTGCCAGCAGTTACCGGAGAAGGGGCACTGAAGCTTTCTTT
>.|TRBD1|TRBV29-1|TRBJ1-3
CSGGTASGNTIYF
TGCAGCGGGGGGACAGCGTCTGGAAACACCATATATTTT
>.|TRBD2|TRBV29-1|TRBJ2-7
CSVRLAGAHEQYF
TGCAGCGTCAGACTAGCGGGAGCTCACGAGCAGTACTTC
>.|.|TRBV4-1|TRBJ2-2
CASSLRGSMDPPGELFF
TGCGCCAGCAGCCTTAGAGGGTCTATGGATCCCCCCGGGGAGCTGTTTTTT
>.|.|TRBV29-1|TRBJ1-3
CSVGGSSGNTIYF
TGCAGCGTGGGGGGTTCCTCTGGAAACACCATATATTTT
>few|.|TRBV10-3|TRBJ1-1
CAISRVATVQNTEAFF
TGTGCCATCAGCCGAGTTGCGACAGTGCAGAACACTGAAGCTTTCTTT
>.|TRBD1|TRBV27|TRBJ2-7
CASSPSGTGFEQYF
TGTGCCAGCAGTCCGTCCGGGACAGGGTTCGAGCAGTACTTC
>.|TRBD1|TRBV4-3|TRBJ1-2
CASSQDRKGQGFHGYTF
TGCGCCAGCAGCCAAGATCGAAAAGGACAGGGATTTCACGGCTACACCTTC
>.|.|TRBV5-1|TRBJ1-6
CASSLGTQNSPLHF
TGCGCCAGCAGCTTGGGGACACAGAATTCACCCCTCCACTTT
>.|TRBD1|TRBV4-1|TRBJ2-7
CASSQEGTGSYEQYF
TGCGCCAGCAGCCAAGAGGGGACAGGATCCTACGAGCAGTACTTC
>.|TRBD1|TRBV5-4|TRBJ1-4
CASSLGTGHEKLFF
TGTGCCAGCAGCCTCGGGACAGGGCATGAAAAACTGTTTTTT
>.|.|TRBV28|TRBJ1-5
CASTKAGDRLQPQHF
TGTGCCAGCACGAAGGCAGGGGACCGTCTTCAGCCCCAGCATTTT
>.|.|TRBV4-3|TRBJ1-4
CASSQAIMGEKLFF
TGCGCCAGCAGCCAGGCCATAATGGGCGAAAAACTGTTTTTT
>.|.|TRBV13|TRBJ2-7
CASSLATQAVEQYF
TGTGCCAGCAGCTTAGCCACCCAGGCCGTCGAGCAGTACTTC
>.|TRBD2|TRBV9|TRBJ2-1
CASSEGLAGYNEQFF
TGTGCCAGCAGTGAGGGACTAGCGGGCTACAATGAGCAGTTCTTC
>.|TRBD1|TRBV28|TRBJ1-5
CASSFSARGRSNQPQHF
TGTGCCAGCAGTTTTTCCGCCAGGGGGCGTAGCAATCAGCCCCAGCATTTT
>.|.|TRBV20-1|TRBJ2-3
CSGGTDTQYF
TGCAGTGGCGGCACAGATACGCAGTATTTT
>.|.|TRBV28|TRBJ1-2
CASSFTSYGYTF
TGTGCCAGCAGTTTCACTAGCTATGGCTACACCTTC
>.|TRBD1|TRBV7-2|TRBJ1-1
CASSQTLAQGANTEAFF
TGTGCCAGCAGCCAAACCCTCGCGCAGGGGGCGAACACTGAAGCTTTCTTT
>.|.|TRBV4-3|TRBJ1-2
CASSQAGHPLDGYTF
TGCGCCAGCAGCCAAGCGGGACATCCTCTTGATGGCTACACCTTC
>.|.|TRBV29-1|TRBJ2-3
CSVERGMGTDTQYF
TGCAGCGTTGAGAGGGGGATGGGAACAGATACGCAGTATTTT
>.|TRBD2|TRBV4-3|TRBJ2-1
CASSQGTSGSYEQFF
TGCGCCAGCAGCCAGGGGACTAGCGGGAGCTATGAGCAGTTCTTC